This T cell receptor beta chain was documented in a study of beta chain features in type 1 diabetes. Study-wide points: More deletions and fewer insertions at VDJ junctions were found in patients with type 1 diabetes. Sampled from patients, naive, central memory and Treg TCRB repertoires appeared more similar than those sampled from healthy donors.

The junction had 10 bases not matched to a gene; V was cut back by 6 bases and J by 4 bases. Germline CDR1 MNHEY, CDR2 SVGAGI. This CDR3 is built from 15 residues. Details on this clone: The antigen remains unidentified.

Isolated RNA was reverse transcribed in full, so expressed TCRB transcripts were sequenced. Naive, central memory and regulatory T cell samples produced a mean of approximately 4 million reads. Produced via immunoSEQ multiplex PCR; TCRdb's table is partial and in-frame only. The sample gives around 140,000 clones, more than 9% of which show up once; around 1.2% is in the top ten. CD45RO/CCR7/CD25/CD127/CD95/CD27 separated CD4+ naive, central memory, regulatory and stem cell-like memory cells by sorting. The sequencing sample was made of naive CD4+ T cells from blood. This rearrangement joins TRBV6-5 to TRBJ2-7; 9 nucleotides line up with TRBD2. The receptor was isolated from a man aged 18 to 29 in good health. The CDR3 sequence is CASRSAAGGRYEQYF. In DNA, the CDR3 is TGTGCCAGCAGGTCCGCAGCGGGGGGTCGGTACGAGCAGTACTTC.